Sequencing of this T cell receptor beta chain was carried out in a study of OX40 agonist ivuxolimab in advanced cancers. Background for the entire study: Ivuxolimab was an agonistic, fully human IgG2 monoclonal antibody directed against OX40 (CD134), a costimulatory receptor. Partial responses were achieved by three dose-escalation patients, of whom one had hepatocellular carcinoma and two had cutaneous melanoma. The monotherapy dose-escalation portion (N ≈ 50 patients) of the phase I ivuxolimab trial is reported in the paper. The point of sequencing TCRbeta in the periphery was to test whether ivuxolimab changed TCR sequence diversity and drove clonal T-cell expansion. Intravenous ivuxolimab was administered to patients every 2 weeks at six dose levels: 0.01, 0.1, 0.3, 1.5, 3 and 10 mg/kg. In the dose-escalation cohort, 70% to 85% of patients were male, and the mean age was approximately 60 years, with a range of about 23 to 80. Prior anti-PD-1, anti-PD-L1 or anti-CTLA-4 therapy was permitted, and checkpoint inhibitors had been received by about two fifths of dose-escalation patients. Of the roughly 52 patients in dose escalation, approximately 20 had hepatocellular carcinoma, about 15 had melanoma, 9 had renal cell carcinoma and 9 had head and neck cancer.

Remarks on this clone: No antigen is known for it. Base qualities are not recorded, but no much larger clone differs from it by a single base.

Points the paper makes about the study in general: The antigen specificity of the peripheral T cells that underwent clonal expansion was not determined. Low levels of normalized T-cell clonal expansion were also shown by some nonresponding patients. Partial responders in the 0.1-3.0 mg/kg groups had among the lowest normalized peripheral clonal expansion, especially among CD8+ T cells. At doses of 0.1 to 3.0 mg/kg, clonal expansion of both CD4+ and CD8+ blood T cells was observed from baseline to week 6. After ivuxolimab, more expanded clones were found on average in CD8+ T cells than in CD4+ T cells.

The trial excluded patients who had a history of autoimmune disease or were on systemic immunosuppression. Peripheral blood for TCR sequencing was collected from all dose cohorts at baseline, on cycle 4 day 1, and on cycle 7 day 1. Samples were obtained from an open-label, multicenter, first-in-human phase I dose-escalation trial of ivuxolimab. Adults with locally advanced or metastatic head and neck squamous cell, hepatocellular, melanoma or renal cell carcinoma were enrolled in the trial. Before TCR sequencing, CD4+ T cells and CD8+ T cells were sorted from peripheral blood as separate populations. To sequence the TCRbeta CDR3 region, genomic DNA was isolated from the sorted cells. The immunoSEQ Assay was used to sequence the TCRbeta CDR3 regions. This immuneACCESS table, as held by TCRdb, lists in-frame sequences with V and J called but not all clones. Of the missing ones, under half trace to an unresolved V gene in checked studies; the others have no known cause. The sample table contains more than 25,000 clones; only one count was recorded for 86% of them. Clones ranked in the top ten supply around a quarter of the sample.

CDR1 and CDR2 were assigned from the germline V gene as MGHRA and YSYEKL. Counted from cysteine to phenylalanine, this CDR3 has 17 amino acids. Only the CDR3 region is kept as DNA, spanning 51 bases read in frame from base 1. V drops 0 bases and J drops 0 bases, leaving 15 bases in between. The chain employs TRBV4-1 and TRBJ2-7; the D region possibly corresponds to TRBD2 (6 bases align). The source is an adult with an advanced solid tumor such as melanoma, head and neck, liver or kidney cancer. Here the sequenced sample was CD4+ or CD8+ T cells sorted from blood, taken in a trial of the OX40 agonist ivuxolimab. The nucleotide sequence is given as TGCGCCAGCAGCCAAGATAGGAGGGATTTACACTCCTACGAGCAGTACTTC. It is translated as CASSQDRRDLHSYEQYF.